This T cell receptor beta chain was sequenced for a study of cytomegalovirus exposure and HLA in healthy donors. Study-wide results and caveats: Using a false discovery rate of 0.05, a later analysis showed that some 16,000 TCR beta sequences were associated with HLA alleles. Investigators reported 150 to 200 TCR beta chains as tied to cytomegalovirus. A prior analysis recorded that most TCR beta V segments were productive about 87% or about 30% of the time.

PCR was performed using 60 Vbeta and 13 Jbeta primers. Some clones are missing from TCRdb's copy, which holds only in-frame ones; the method was immunoSEQ multiplex PCR. The sample has some 190,000 clones; roughly 87% are singletons. This CDR3 contains 15 residues. Germline lookup yields CDR1 MDHEN and CDR2 SYDVKM. V gave up 5 bases and J gave up 4 bases; unmatched junction bases: 7. On this clone: No antigen is known for it.

The rearrangement uses TRBV28 and TRBJ1-4; 7 bases agree with TRBD1. Material: PBMCs. This TCR derives from a man aged 35 to 55 in good health and CMV-seronegative. In DNA, the CDR3 is TGTGCCAGCAGTCAAAACAGGGGTCTTAATGAAAAACTGTTTTTT. It yields the protein CASSQNRGLNEKLFF.